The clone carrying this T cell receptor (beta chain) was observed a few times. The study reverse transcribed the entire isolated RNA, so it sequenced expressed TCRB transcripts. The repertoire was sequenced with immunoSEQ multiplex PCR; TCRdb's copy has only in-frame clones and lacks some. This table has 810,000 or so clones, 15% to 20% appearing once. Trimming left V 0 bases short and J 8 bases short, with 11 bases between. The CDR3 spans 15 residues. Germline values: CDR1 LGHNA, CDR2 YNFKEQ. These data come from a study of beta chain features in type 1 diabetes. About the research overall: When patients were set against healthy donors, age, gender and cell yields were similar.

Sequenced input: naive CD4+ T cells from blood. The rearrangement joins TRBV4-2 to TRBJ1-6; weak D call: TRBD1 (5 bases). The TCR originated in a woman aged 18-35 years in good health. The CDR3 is CASSQDRRGDSPLHF. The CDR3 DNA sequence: TGTGCCAGCAGCCAAGATCGTAGGGGCGATTCACCCCTCCACTTT.